One sample yielded the 29 T cell receptor beta chains listed below, sequenced in a study of shared clonotypes between healthy human individuals. This table comes from immunoSEQ multiplex PCR, and its TCRdb copy is limited to in-frame clones, with some not included. The repertoire holds under 1,100,000 clones, with approximately 76% as singletons. Specimen: memory CD4+ T cells sorted from blood. Subset in this sample: CD45RA-negative fraction. Receptors were obtained from a man aged 18-30 years in good health.

The V gene is TRBV11-2, the J gene TRBJ1-2, with D perhaps matching TRBD1 (6 bases). V lost 6 bases and J 2 bases, leaving 16 bases between the germline ends. Germline V gene sequence: CDR1 SGHAT, CDR2 FQNNGV. CDR3 length: 15 amino acids. DNA of the CDR3: TGTGCCAGCAGACGACAGGAGGGGACAAACTATGGCTACACCTTC. It is translated as CASRRQEGTNYGYTF.

This clone appeared a single time. The genes are TRBV11-2 and TRBJ1-3; no definite D call. Germline-derived CDR1 and CDR2 are SGHAT and FQNNGV. Trimming stripped 4 bases from V and 1 base from J, with 17 bases between. There are 17 residues in the CDR3. CDR3 sequence (DNA): TGTGCCAGCAGCTCGAGCCGAATTACCGAGTCTGGAAACACCATATATTTT. Protein sequence: CASSSSRITESGNTIYF.

This chain joins TRBV5-1 and TRBJ1-1; TRBD1 matches 10 bases. Germline CDR1 SGHRS, CDR2 YFSETQ. The CDR3 spans 14 residues. Trimming took 0 bases from V and 4 from J; bases not matched to a gene: 0. The CDR3 bases are TGCGCCAGCAGCTTGGGGACAGGGGGCACTGAAGCTTTCTTT. Amino acid sequence: CASSLGTGGTEAFF.

A word on this clone: This sample also contains other DNA sequences that code for the same CDR3. V usage is TRBV7-9 and J usage is TRBJ1-5, with TRBD1 as a possible D gene (5 bases). Deletions cut 1 base from V and 4 bases from J, with 11 bases between. CDR1 and CDR2 (germline): SEHNR, FQNEAQ (reference sequence). CDR3 size: 15 residues. As DNA, the CDR3 is TGTGCCAGCAGCTTAGGAGGGGCTTCAAATCAGCCCCAGCATTTT. Translated: CASSLGGASNQPQHF.

The chain has TRBV7-2 and TRBJ1-1; D is unclear. Germline V gene lookup returns CDR1 SGHTA and CDR2 FQGNSA. The CDR3 contains 13 residues. Trimming cost V 2 bases and J 11 bases, with 15 bases left between them. The CDR3 here is CASSLRALTTAFF. CDR3 coding DNA: TGTGCCAGCAGCTTAAGAGCTCTCACTACGGCTTTCTTT.

The chain uses TRBV5-1 and TRBJ2-7; 9 bases line up with TRBD2. The CDR3 contains 16 residues. The germline V gene encodes CDR1 SGHRS and CDR2 YFSETQ. V shed 0 bases, J shed 2 bases, and the junction held 6 bases outside the gene matches. The CDR3 protein is CASSLASSGTTYEQYF. CDR3 in DNA: TGCGCCAGCAGCTTGGCCTCTAGCGGGACAACCTACGAGCAGTACTTC.

The chain has TRBV5-1 and TRBJ1-1; D ambiguous. Trimming removed 0 bases at V and 3 bases at J, with 12 bases between. Germline assignment: CDR1 SGHRS and CDR2 YFSETQ. The CDR3 has 15 amino acids. The CDR3 DNA is TGCGCCAGCAGCTTGGAGAAGATGGGCGACACTGAAGCTTTCTTT. Protein sequence: CASSLEKMGDTEAFF.

In regard to this clone: This same CDR3 is encoded by further DNA sequences in the sample. The CDR3: CASSLGAVGPLQETQYF. The CDR3 DNA reads TGCGCCAGCAGCTTGGGGGCGGTAGGGCCCCTACAAGAGACCCAGTACTTC. The chain couples TRBV5-1 to TRBJ2-5; D remains unclear. Germline CDR1 SGHRS, CDR2 YFSETQ. The V end was cut by 0 bases, the J end by 2 bases, with 17 bases between. The CDR3 runs to 17 residues.

The V and J genes are TRBV19 and TRBJ1-1; TRBD1 agrees at 11 bases. Germline values: CDR1 LNHDA, CDR2 SQIVND (reference sequence). The CDR3 totals 15 residues. The V segment lost 4 bases and the J segment 6 bases; nucleotides outside the gene matches: 7. The CDR3, as DNA: TGTGCCAGTAGTACTTTCCCGGGACAGGGGGCTGAAGCTTTCTTT. It yields the protein CASSTFPGQGAEAFF. The full variable domain, in which reference TRBV19 and TRBJ1-1 provide the parts outside the CDR3, is DGGITQSPKYLFRKEGQNVTLSCEQNLNHDAMYWYRQDPGQGLRLIYYSQIVNDFQKGDIAEGYSVSREKKESFPLTVTSAQKNPTAFYLCASSTFPGQGAEAFFGQGTRLTVV.

The chain couples TRBV12-5 to TRBJ1-1; tentatively, D is TRBD1 (6 bases). V lost 4 bases and J lost 8, with 11 bases in between. Germline V CDR1 and CDR2: LGHNT, FRNRAP. This CDR3 has 12 amino acids. The CDR3: CASGSGAAEAFF. The CDR3, as DNA: TGTGCTAGTGGTTCAGGGGCAGCGGAAGCTTTCTTT.

The genes are TRBV5-1 and TRBJ2-5; 7 bases match TRBD2. The CDR3 length is 16 residues. Trimming removed 1 base from V and 4 bases from J; junction bases left unmatched: 10. The germline V gene has CDR1 SGHRS and CDR2 YFSETQ. The chain's CDR3 is CASSLPSGNNGETQYF. As DNA, the CDR3 is TGCGCCAGCAGCTTGCCAAGCGGGAACAACGGAGAGACCCAGTACTTC.

The sample holds one count of this clone. DNA of the CDR3: TGTGCCAGCAGCTTGGAGATAGGGAAATTTAACACCGGGGAGCTGTTTTTT. This translates into CASSLEIGKFNTGELFF. The chain is built from TRBV5-6 and TRBJ2-2; D is unclear. This CDR3 spans 17 amino acids. V was pared by 0 bases and J by 2 bases, with 14 bases between. Germline loops: CDR1 SGHDT, CDR2 YYEEEE.

CDR3 DNA: TGCAGCGCCGTAGGGACTAGCGGGGAGAAGACCCAGTACTTC. Its protein product is CSAVGTSGEKTQYF. The chain combines TRBV29-1 with TRBJ2-5; 13 bases fit TRBD2. Germline loops: CDR1 SQVTM, CDR2 ANQGSEA. The junction had 8 bases not matched to a gene; V was cut back by 7 bases and J by 6 bases. The CDR3 is 14 residues long.

The chain has TRBV7-9 and TRBJ2-7; 13 positions agree with TRBD2. This CDR3 is 16 amino acids long. After removal of 0 bases from V and 6 bases from J, the junction contained 5 bases not matched to a gene. CDR1 is SEHNR and CDR2 is FQNEAQ in the germline V gene (reference sequence). CDR3 residues: CASSLATSGGSGEQYF. CDR3 DNA sequence: TGTGCCAGCAGCTTAGCGACTAGCGGGGGGTCGGGCGAGCAGTACTTC.

V is TRBV29-1 and J is TRBJ1-2, with D maybe TRBD1 (6 bases). V lost 3 bases to trimming and J lost 2 bases, with 10 bases between them. This CDR3 has 13 residues. CDR1 is SQVTM, CDR2 ANQGSEA, per germline. The CDR3 DNA follows: TGCAGCGTTGACCAGGGGCGGAACTATGGCTACACCTTC. It codes for CSVDQGRNYGYTF.

The chain combines TRBV14 with TRBJ2-7; no clear D. The ends were cut back, 3 bases at V and 0 bases at J, with 18 bases in the middle. CDR3 length: 17 residues. CDR1 and CDR2 (germline): SGHDN, FVKESK. CDR3 region: CASSHVQAPLSSYEQYF. The CDR3 DNA sequence: TGTGCCAGCAGCCATGTGCAGGCTCCGTTAAGCTCCTACGAGCAGTACTTC.

About this clone itself: One end of the junction varies from germline; a read error may be responsible. The chain carries TRBV28 and TRBJ1-3; D gene ambiguous. Germline CDR1 is MDHEN and CDR2 is SYDVKM. This CDR3 region has 13 residues. For the CDR3, the DNA is TGTGCCAGCAGTCCCCAAGGCCGCTTTAGGGTAGATTTT. Translated, it gives CASSPQGRFRVDF.

This clone was seen at least ten times. The J gene is TRBJ1-6, the V gene TRBV2, with D possibly matching TRBD1 (5 bases). Trimming removed 2 bases from V and 3 bases from J, with 5 bases in between. The CDR3 spans 14 residues. Per germline, CDR1 SNHLY and CDR2 FYNNEI. CDR3 DNA sequence: TGTGCCAGCAGTGAACAGGGCTATAATTCACCCCTCCACTTT. Its protein product is CASSEQGYNSPLHF.

The chain joins TRBV6-1 to TRBJ2-5, with TRBD1 identical over 8 bases. V dropped 6 bases and J dropped 4; count of bases not matched to a gene: 4. The CDR3 spans 13 residues. CDR1 and CDR2 from the germline V gene are MNHNS and SASEGT. The CDR3 reads CASRKTGGETQYF. CDR3 bases: TGTGCCAGCAGGAAAACAGGGGGAGAGACCCAGTACTTC.

The gene calls are TRBV5-6 and TRBJ2-7; 8 positions agree with TRBD2. The CDR3 extends over 15 amino acids. V trimming: 4 bases; J trimming: 3 bases; junction bases outside the gene matches: 9. CDR1 is SGHDT and CDR2 is YYEEEE in the germline V gene. In nucleotides, the CDR3 is TGTGCCAGCAGCCGAGGAGGACTAGCAGTCTACGAGCAGTACTTC. This codes for CASSRGGLAVYEQYF.

This clone was seen a few times. V usage is TRBV27 and J usage is TRBJ1-6; the match to TRBD1 covers 7 bases. Trimming at V came to 7 bases and at J to 0 bases, leaving 6 bases not matched to a gene. Germline assignment: CDR1 MNHEY and CDR2 SMNVEV (reference sequence). The CDR3 runs 16 residues. CDR3 nucleotides: TGTGCCAGCAACAGGGGAGGAACCTCCTATAATTCACCCCTCCACTTT. Translated: CASNRGGTSYNSPLHF.

This rearrangement joins TRBV5-6 to TRBJ2-1; the D is unclear. CDR3 length: 14 residues. V was cut by 2 bases and J by 6 bases, with 12 bases left in between. CDR1 and CDR2 from the germline V gene are SGHDT and YYEEEE. CDR3 sequence: CASSLTGRVNEQFF. CDR3 bases: TGTGCCAGCAGCTTAACCGGCCGAGTCAATGAGCAGTTCTTC. The complete variable domain, with remaining parts taken from reference TRBV5-6 and TRBJ2-1, reads DAGVTQSPTHLIKTRGQQVTLRCSPKSGHDTVSWYQQALGQGPQFIFQYYEEEERQRGNFPDRFSGHQFPNYSSELNVNALLLGDSALYLCASSLTGRVNEQFFGPGTRLTVL.

V gene TRBV5-1 combines with J gene TRBJ1-1; possibly TRBD1 for D (5 bases). V gave up 2 bases and J gave up 0 bases, with 11 bases separating them. The CDR3 covers 15 residues. The germline CDR1 and CDR2 sequences are SGHRS and YFSETQ. CDR3 nucleotide sequence: TGCGCCAGCAGCTTAAACCAGGGCATGAACACTGAAGCTTTCTTT. As protein: CASSLNQGMNTEAFF.

This clone was seen many times. The rearrangement joins TRBV7-8 to TRBJ2-3; the D is unclear. V lost 0 bases and J lost 3, with 4 bases in between. CDR1 SGHVS and CDR2 FQNEAQ come from the germline V gene. The CDR3 runs to 13 residues. The CDR3 is CASSLADTDTQYF. Written as DNA, the CDR3 is TGTGCCAGCAGCTTAGCGGATACAGATACGCAGTATTTT.

This chain's CDR3 is CASSQVSSYEQYF. The CDR3 DNA follows: TGCGCCAGCAGCCAAGTGAGCTCCTACGAGCAGTACTTC. The J gene is TRBJ2-7, the V gene TRBV4-1, with unresolved D. This CDR3 is 13 amino acids long. Deletions cut 1 base from V and 0 bases from J, with 4 bases between. Germline V gene data show CDR1 as MGHRA and CDR2 as YSYEKL.

There are a few counts of this clone. This sequence joins TRBV2 and TRBJ2-5; 12 nucleotides line up with TRBD1. CDR3 size: 14 residues. The V gene end was trimmed by 7 bases and the J gene end by 5 bases; junction bases not matched to a gene: 5. The germline V gene has CDR1 SNHLY and CDR2 FYNNEI. The CDR3 spells CASTGTGGFETQYF. The CDR3 bases are TGTGCCAGCACCGGGACAGGGGGCTTCGAGACCCAGTACTTC.

This clone appeared once. This chain connects TRBV18 to TRBJ2-1, with TRBD1 as a possible D gene (5 bases). CDR1 and CDR2 from the germline V gene are KGHSH and LQKENI. Trimming took off 5 bases at V and 0 bases at J, with 14 bases between the two ends. This CDR3 comprises 16 residues. This chain's CDR3 is CASSSPNRLSYNEQFF. In DNA form, the CDR3 reads TGTGCCAGCTCATCCCCCAACAGGCTCTCCTACAATGAGCAGTTCTTC. The full variable domain, its missing parts supplied by reference TRBV18 and TRBJ2-1, is NAGVMQNPRHLVRRRGQEARLRCSPMKGHSHVYWYRQLPEEGLKFMVYLQKENIIDESGMPKERFSAEFPKEGPSILRIQQVVRGDSAAYFCASSSPNRLSYNEQFFGPGTRLTVL.

With respect to this clone: A junction boundary mismatches the germline segment, possibly from a read error. The gene calls are TRBV7-7 and TRBJ1-1, with D unclear. CDR3 size: 12 residues. Germline CDR1 reads SSHAT; CDR2 reads FNYEAQ (reference sequence). The CDR3 loop reads CASSSRGREAFF. The CDR3 DNA sequence: TGTGCTAGCAGCTCGAGAGGGCGTGAAGCTTTCTTT.

The CDR3 DNA reads TGTGCCACCGCAATCCGGGACAGGGACCCCTATGGCTACACCTTC. Its translation: CATAIRDRDPYGYTF. The chain couples TRBV6-1 to TRBJ1-2; 9 bases fit TRBD1. CDR3 length equals 15 residues. From germline, CDR1 is MNHNS and CDR2 SASEGT. The junction had 13 bases not matched to a gene; V was cut back by 10 bases and J by 4 bases.